This T cell receptor beta chain was sequenced in a study of tissue T cells after allogeneic stem cell transplantation (dated by TCRdb to between 2022 and 2023). For the wider study: Using research autopsies of patients with and without GVHD, plus mouse models of GVHD, the study profiled TCR beta repertoires across many tissues. The human arm was conducted as a prospective observational study, and neither blinding nor randomization was performed. The research as a whole found: The study did not establish which tissue TCRs were alloreactive or antigen-specific, and some clones may have been host cells that persisted. The patient cohort was small and varied clinically, and sampling depth was recognized as a limitation. In both patients and mice, T cells from blood and spleen covered only a limited part of the TCR repertoire found in tissues. Not many T cell clones showed up in more than one patient, yet clustering based on motifs uncovered repertoire signatures that were shared across patients in a tissue-specific way. Within patients, how anatomically similar the tissues were was a key factor in shaping TCR repertoire composition, regardless of disease or transplant status.

Taken with the paper, the label for time point translates to: mouse harvest day 7 after allogeneic transplant. Mouse grafts consisting of 10^7 T-cell-depleted bone marrow cells combined with 10^6 splenic CD5+ T cells were administered by tail vein injection. Mouse GVHD was modeled in a major MHC-mismatch B6 (H2b) into BALB/c (H2d) model, with tissues profiled at day 7 or 14. On day 7 or 14 post-transplant, mouse tissues and retro-orbital blood were harvested with separate sterile tools for each animal, and livers were flushed beforehand. Before genomic DNA isolation with the DNeasy Blood & Tissue Kit, mouse tissues were minced with razor blades in buffered saline. Notes on this clone: Its antigen remains unidentified. The gene names and germline sequences given are murine. The read ends 1 residue shy of where the CDR3 ends; the end is completed using the germline J gene.

Preparation of the library involved the immunoSEQ multiplex PCR assay. Adaptive Biotechnologies performed TCRbeta CDR3 sequencing at survey depth and reported CDR3 sequences, V/J genes, productive frequency, and template counts. TCR beta CDR3 regions were amplified from genomic DNA instead of RNA. Per the original workflow: Jensen-Shannon divergence was used to quantify pairwise repertoire overlap between tissues, with a value of 1 meaning complete divergence and a value of 0 meaning identical repertoires. Tissues were clustered by single-linkage agglomerative hierarchical clustering of pairwise JSD values, and the clustering results were displayed as dendrograms. GLIPH2 was run on all patient samples with simulation_depth 1000, kmer_min_depth 3 and cdr3_length_cutoff 8, and groups with more than two unique CDR3s were retained. A standardized tissue-overlap score was calculated by extrapolating Jaccard GLIPH-group overlap across patients to a standard repertoire size of 1000 clones. Associations of diversity with clinical or experimental variables used linear mixed-effect models with tissue fixed effects and individual random effects. TCRdb holds this immuneACCESS table with in-frame rearrangements only. Some clones are missing; in checked studies, unresolved V genes explain under half, and the rest has no known cause. That table is the source of V, J and clone size, and D and trimming were worked out from the DNA. The sample table records thousands of clones; approximately 50% of these occur just once. The ten largest clones add up to around 4.2% of the sample.

The trim is 1 base for V and 0 bases for J, with a gap of 7 bases between the germline ends. As encoded in the germline V gene (reference sequence), CDR1 is KGHPV while CDR2 is FQNQEV. The CDR3 contains 14 residues, cysteine and phenylalanine counted. Part of the CDR3 DNA is given, 39 bases translated from base 1. The receptor was derived from a female BALB/c mouse given C57BL/6 T cells with graft-versus-host disease after an allogeneic hematopoietic cell transplant. Here the chain combines TRBV26 and TRBJ2-7; 6 matching bases give a weak D call of TRBD1. Sequenced sample: gut tissue. The part of the CDR3 DNA that was read is TGTGCCAGCAGTCTGTTCAGGGGCTCCTATGAACAGTAC. The translation is CASSLFRGSYEQY. From start to end, the CDR3 is CASSLFRGSYEQYF.